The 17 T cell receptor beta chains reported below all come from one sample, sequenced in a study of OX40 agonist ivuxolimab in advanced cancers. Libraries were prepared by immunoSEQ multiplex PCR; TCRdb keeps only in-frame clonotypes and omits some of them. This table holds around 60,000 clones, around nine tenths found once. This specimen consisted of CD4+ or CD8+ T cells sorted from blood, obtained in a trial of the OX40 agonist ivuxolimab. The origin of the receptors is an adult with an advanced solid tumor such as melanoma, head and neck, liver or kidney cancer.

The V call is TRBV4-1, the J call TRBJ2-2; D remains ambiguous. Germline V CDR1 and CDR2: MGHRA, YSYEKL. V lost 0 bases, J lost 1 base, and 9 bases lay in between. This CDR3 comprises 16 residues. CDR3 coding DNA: TGCGCCAGCAGCCAAGAAGGAGCGTTGAACACCGGGGAGCTGTTTTTT. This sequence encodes CASSQEGALNTGELFF.

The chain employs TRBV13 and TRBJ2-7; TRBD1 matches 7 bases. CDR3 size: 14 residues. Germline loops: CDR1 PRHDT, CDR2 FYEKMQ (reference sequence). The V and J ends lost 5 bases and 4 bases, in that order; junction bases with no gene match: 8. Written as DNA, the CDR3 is TGTGCCAGCAGCACTCGGACAGGCGGATACGAGCAGTACTTC. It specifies CASSTRTGGYEQYF.

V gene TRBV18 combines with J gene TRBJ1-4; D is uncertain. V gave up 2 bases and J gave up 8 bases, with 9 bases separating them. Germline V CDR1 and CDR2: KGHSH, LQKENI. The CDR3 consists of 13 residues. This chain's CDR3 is CASSPGVGEKLFF. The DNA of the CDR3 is TGTGCCAGCTCACCAGGGGTCGGGGAAAAACTGTTTTTT.

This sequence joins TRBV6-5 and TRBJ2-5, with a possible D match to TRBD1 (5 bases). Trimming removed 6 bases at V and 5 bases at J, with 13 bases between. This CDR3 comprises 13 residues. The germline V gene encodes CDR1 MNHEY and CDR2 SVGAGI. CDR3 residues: CASSYDRIETQYF. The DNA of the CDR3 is TGTGCCAGCAGCTACGACAGAATCGAGACCCAGTACTTC.

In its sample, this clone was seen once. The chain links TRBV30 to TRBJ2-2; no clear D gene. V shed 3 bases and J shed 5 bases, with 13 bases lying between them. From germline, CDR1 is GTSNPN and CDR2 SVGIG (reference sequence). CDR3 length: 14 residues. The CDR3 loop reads CAWRPPGATGELFF. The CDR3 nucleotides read TGTGCCTGGAGGCCCCCTGGCGCTACCGGGGAGCTGTTTTTT.

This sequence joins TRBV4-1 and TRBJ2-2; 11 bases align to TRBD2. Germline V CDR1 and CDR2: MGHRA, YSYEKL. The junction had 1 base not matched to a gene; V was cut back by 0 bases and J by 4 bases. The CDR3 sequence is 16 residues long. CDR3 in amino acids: CASSQETSGGTGELFF. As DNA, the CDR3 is TGCGCCAGCAGCCAAGAAACTAGCGGGGGCACCGGGGAGCTGTTTTTT.

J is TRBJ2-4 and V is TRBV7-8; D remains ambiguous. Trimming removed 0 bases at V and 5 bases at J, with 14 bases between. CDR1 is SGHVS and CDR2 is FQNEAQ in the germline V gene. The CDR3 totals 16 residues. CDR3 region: CASSLAFGWTQNIQYF. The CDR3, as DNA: TGTGCCAGCAGCTTAGCGTTTGGATGGACCCAAAACATTCAGTACTTC.

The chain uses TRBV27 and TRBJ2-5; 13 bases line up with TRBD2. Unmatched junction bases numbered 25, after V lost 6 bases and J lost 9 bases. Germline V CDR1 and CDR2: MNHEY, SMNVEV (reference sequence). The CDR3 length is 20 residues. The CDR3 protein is CASRGLAGTGPHGPVAPQYF. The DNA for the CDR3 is TGTGCCAGCAGGGGACTAGCGGGGACCGGGCCCCACGGCCCAGTGGCTCCCCAGTACTTC.

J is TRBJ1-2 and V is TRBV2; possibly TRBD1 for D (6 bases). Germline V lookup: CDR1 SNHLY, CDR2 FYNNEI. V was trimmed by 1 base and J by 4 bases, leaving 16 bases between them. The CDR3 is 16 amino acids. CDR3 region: CASSEDRRGISYGYTF. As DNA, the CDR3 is TGTGCCAGCAGTGAAGACAGGAGGGGGATTTCCTATGGCTACACCTTC.

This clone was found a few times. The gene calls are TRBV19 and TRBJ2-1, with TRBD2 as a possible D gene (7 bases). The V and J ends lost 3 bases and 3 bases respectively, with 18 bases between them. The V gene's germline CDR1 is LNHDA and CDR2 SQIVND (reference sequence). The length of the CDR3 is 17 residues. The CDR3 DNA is TGTGCCAGTAGTATCGACTATAGAGGGGGGGGCTACAATGAGCAGTTCTTC. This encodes CASSIDYRGGGYNEQFF.

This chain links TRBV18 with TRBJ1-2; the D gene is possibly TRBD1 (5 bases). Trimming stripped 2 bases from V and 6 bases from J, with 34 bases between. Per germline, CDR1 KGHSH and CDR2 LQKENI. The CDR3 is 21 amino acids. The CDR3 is CASSPTPDSQRPNPLTNGYTF. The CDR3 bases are TGTGCCAGCTCACCAACGCCTGACAGCCAACGACCCAACCCGCTGACCAATGGCTACACCTTC.

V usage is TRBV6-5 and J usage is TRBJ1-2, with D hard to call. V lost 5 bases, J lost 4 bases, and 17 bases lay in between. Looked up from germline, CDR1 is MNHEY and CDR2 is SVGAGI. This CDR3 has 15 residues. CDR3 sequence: CASSPRRESTYGYTF. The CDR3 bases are TGTGCCAGCAGTCCGCGACGAGAAAGTACCTATGGCTACACCTTC.

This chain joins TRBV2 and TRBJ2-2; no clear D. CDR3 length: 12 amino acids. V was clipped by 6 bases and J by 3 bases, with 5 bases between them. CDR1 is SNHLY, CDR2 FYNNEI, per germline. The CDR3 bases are TGTGCCAGCAGCGTCGACACCGGGGAGCTGTTTTTT. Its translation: CASSVDTGELFF.

CDR3 nucleotide sequence: TGTGCCTGGAGGAAACAGGGAGCCACTTTAGAGACCCAGTACTTC. It translates to CAWRKQGATLETQYF. The chain carries TRBV30 and TRBJ2-5; the D gene is possibly TRBD1 (6 bases). V gave up 3 bases and J gave up 4 bases, with 18 bases separating them. This CDR3 is built from 15 residues. Germline assignment: CDR1 GTSNPN and CDR2 SVGIG (reference sequence).

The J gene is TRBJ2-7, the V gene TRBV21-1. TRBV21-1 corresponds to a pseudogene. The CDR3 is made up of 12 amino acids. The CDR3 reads CASTDNQGEQYF. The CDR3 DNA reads TGTGCCAGCACAGATAACCAAGGCGAGCAGTACTTC.

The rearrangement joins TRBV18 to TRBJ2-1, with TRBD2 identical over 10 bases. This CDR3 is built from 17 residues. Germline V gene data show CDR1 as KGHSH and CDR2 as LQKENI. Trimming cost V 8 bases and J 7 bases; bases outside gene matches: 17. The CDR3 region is CASAPPSSGRIGNEQFF. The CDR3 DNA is TGTGCCAGCGCTCCCCCTTCTAGCGGGAGAATCGGGAATGAGCAGTTCTTC.

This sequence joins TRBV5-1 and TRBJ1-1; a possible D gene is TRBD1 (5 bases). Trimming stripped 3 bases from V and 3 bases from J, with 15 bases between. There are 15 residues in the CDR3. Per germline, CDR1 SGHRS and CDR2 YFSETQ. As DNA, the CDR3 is TGCGCCAGCAGCTCAAGCCCGCGGGGGGACACTGAAGCTTTCTTT. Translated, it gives CASSSSPRGDTEAFF.